This TCR beta chain appears in the sequencing data of a study of blood T cell repertoires in COVID-19. Looking at the study overall: Specimens from acute and convalescent COVID-19 originated in the United States, Italy and Spain. Nucleic acid was either cDNA or gDNA, and it came from T cells, B-cell-depleted T cells, or PBMCs.

Original methodology: Using reference gene primer amplification, nucleated cell counts were estimated. The protocol was immunoSEQ multiplex PCR, while the TCRdb copy is restricted to in-frame clones and leaves out a portion. The D gene and trimming were derived from the DNA, and the V and J assignments and clone size from that table. The sample has hundreds of thousands of clones, approximately 85% seen once. Germline loops: CDR1 SGHTS, CDR2 YDEGEE. CDR3 length: 16 residues. The ends lost 1 base at V and 4 bases at J; junction bases unmatched: 8. The TCR comes from a human donor in a cohort sampled during active COVID-19. The chain links TRBV5-8 to TRBJ1-5, with TRBD1 matching over 7 bases. Sequences were obtained from peripheral blood. Here the CDR3 reads CASSLPGTDFNQPQHF. CDR3 DNA sequence: TGTGCCAGCAGCTTGCCGGGGACAGATTTTAATCAGCCCCAGCATTTT. The whole variable domain, remainder taken from reference TRBV5-8 and TRBJ1-5, is EAGVTQSPTHLIKTRGQQATLRCSPISGHTSVYWYQQALGLGLQFLLWYDEGEERNRGNFPPRFSGRQFPNYSSELNVNALELEDSALYLCASSLPGTDFNQPQHFGDGTRLSIL.